Listed below are T cell receptor beta chains from one sample, sequenced in a study of shared clonotypes between healthy human individuals. TCRdb keeps only in-frame clones here, not all; method: immunoSEQ multiplex PCR. The data hold around 2.1 million clones, with approximately 94% observed a single time. Material for sequencing was naive CD8+ T cells from PBMCs. These receptors were taken from a man aged 18 to 30 in good health. Some clones in this sample may be carry-over from other donors' samples. CDR3s include the opening cysteine and the closing phenylalanine or tryptophan.

v_call cdr3_aa
TRBV27 CASSELSGRNYNEQFF
TRBV7-6 CASSSSRGRQPQHF
TRBV11-2 CASSHGLAVYEQYF
TRBV7-2 CASSRPGQGYEQYF
TRBV27 CASSSLAEQFF
TRBV5-1 CASSLGTEPNEKLFF
TRBV28 CASRMTSGVYNEQFF
TRBV11-3 CASSFGGPEQFF
TRBV19 CATFDGHYGYTF
TRBV28 CATWTSGTDTQYF
TRBV28 CASTPGLATDTQYF
TRBV28 CASRNTGHSGNTIYF
TRBV6-7 CASSYSREDLQETQYF
TRBV2 CASSSGAHRFYEQYF
TRBV27 CASSSTSDEQFF
TRBV19 CASSIGTGERNEQYF
TRBV27 CASSPRDGSTDTQYF
TRBV27 CASSIGQGALSEQFF
TRBV7-8 CASSPDREAFF
TRBV9 CASSVAEDYGYTF
TRBV7-8 CASSAAAGSPAIADTQYF
TRBV9 CASSVSGGSSYNEQFF
TRBV28 CASSSWAGGLYEQYF
TRBV10-1 CASSEPGTLAIHQYF
TRBV28 CASRADSKIWGNQPQHF
TRBV19 CASSIVGGIQPQHF
TRBV27 CASSFTGVSYEQYF
TRBV28 CASSQNEINEQFF
TRBV10-3 CAISERGTRGTDYGYTF
TRBV7-9 CASSLPWGGRELNQETQYF
TRBV6-1 CASIRSGANVLTF
TRBV6-5 CASSYSGGISEQYF
TRBV10-3 CAISRLGTAIDDPLFYEQYF
TRBV27 CASSLRRLAGDEQFF
TRBV5-5 CASSLTGVGNNEQFF
TRBV25-1 CASSGAPFAGNYDEQFF
TRBV19 CASSGQTYEQYF
TRBV29-1 CSVDGPGTVYTEAFF
TRBV9 CASSVHSGNTGELFF
TRBV6-6 CASRGDLEGVKLFF
TRBV28 CASSSLTGFSNQPQHF
TRBV27 CASSFHQGALNEQYF
TRBV27 CASSLYRGLSREQYF
TRBV4-1 CASSQIGQGAYEQYF
TRBV5-8 CASSIVDGQETQYF
TRBV9 CASSVGGSNTGELFF
TRBV9 CASSAGDRVGHEQYF
TRBV7-3 CASSLSFNGRGAYEQYF
TRBV5-8 CASSLEWGGPNGYTF
TRBV7-6 CASSPDSLSYGELFF
TRBV5-4 CASSLVDRGGYNEQFF
TRBV7-9 CASSGTRWTNYGYTF
TRBV5-1 CASSLEVAFFHKSPTWHEQFF
TRBV6-6 CASSYRDRSGQPQHF